Shown below are 31 T cell receptor beta chains from a single sample sequenced in a study of cytomegalovirus exposure and HLA in healthy donors. The PCR had 60 Vbeta and 13 Jbeta primers. Some clones are missing from TCRdb's copy, which holds only in-frame ones; the method was immunoSEQ multiplex PCR. The repertoire holds about 120,000 clones, approximately 80% seen once, with 9.5% to 12% in the top ten. The sequenced sample consisted of PBMCs. These TCRs come from a man aged 40-55 years in good health and CMV-seropositive.

This clone was seen a few times. The J gene is TRBJ2-3, the V gene TRBV30; 7 bases align to TRBD2. Germline CDR1 reads GTSNPN; CDR2 reads SVGIG (reference sequence). The CDR3 covers 16 residues. J lost 1 base, V lost 5 bases, and 12 bases had no gene match. Here the CDR3 DNA reads TGTGCCTGGGGGCAAATAACCCGGGGGGGCACAGATACGCAGTATTTT. As protein: CAWGQITRGGTDTQYF.

V usage is TRBV19 and J usage is TRBJ2-6; 8 bases line up with TRBD1. Germline V gives CDR1 LNHDA, CDR2 SQIVND (reference sequence). The CDR3 has 18 amino acids. Losses at the gene ends were 2 bases for V and 1 base for J; bases not matched to a gene: 7. The CDR3 bases are TGTGCCAGTAGTATATGGCAGGGGGCCGGGTCTGGGGCCAACGTCCTGACTTTC. Amino acids: CASSIWQGAGSGANVLTF.

The CDR3 DNA reads as TGTGCCAGCAGCTTGCACGGGACAGGGGACACTGAAGCTTTCTTT. Residues: CASSLHGTGDTEAFF. V usage is TRBV7-2 and J usage is TRBJ1-1; the match to TRBD1 covers 10 bases. The CDR3 contains 15 residues. V was pared by 3 bases and J by 3 bases, with 4 bases of the junction left unmatched. Germline-derived CDR1 and CDR2 are SGHTA and FQGNSA.

The rearrangement uses TRBV7-3 and TRBJ2-2; 8 nucleotides align to TRBD2. The CDR3 is 16 amino acids. J gave up 4 bases and V 7 bases, and 11 bases lay outside the gene matches. Per the germline V gene, CDR1 is SGHTA and CDR2 is FQGTGA. CDR3 nucleotide sequence: TGTGCCAGCACCTCAAAGGTGGCGGGGGGCACCGGGGAGCTGTTTTTT. Its protein is CASTSKVAGGTGELFF.

V is TRBV7-2 and J is TRBJ2-2; maybe TRBD2 (6 bases). The germline gives CDR1 SGHTA, CDR2 FQGNSA. V was clipped by 1 base and J by 7 bases, with 10 bases between them. There are 14 residues in the CDR3. CDR3 region: CASSLVGGHGELFF. As DNA, the CDR3 is TGTGCCAGCAGCTTAGTCGGAGGGCACGGGGAGCTGTTTTTT.

This chain joins TRBV5-6 and TRBJ1-2, with 11 bases that match TRBD1. The germline V gene has CDR1 SGHDT and CDR2 YYEEEE. V shed 4 bases and J 3 bases; nucleotides not matched to a gene: 14. This CDR3 has 18 amino acids. The CDR3 region is CASSVGRDRGLVDYGYTF. Here the CDR3 DNA reads TGTGCCAGCAGCGTGGGGAGGGACAGGGGGTTGGTGGACTATGGCTACACCTTC.

This clone showed up just a few times. This chain joins TRBV7-2 and TRBJ1-3; the D gene is possibly TRBD1 (6 bases). V was cut by 5 bases and J by 2 bases, with 16 bases left in between. Germline CDR1 reads SGHTA; CDR2 reads FQGNSA. The CDR3 consists of 16 residues. The DNA of the CDR3 is TGTGCCAGCAGCCTTCATGGGGGGGCCGCTGGAAACACCATATATTTT. Translated, it gives CASSLHGGAAGNTIYF. Drawing the rest from reference TRBV7-2 and TRBJ1-3, the complete variable domain is GAGVSQSPSNKVTEKGKDVELRCDPISGHTALYWYRQSLGQGLEFLIYFQGNSAPDKSGLPSDRFSAERTGGSVSTLTIQRTQQEDSAVYLCASSLHGGAAGNTIYFGEGSWLTVV.

This chain uses TRBV4-2 with TRBJ2-3; TRBD2 might be the D (6 bases). V was pared by 3 bases and J by 2 bases, with 9 bases between. The CDR3 sequence is 14 residues long. Germline V CDR1 and CDR2: LGHNA, YNFKEQ. Here the CDR3 DNA reads TGTGCCAGCAGCCACGGGACTCTCACAGATACGCAGTATTTT. Translation gives CASSHGTLTDTQYF.

J is TRBJ1-5 and V is TRBV5-1; 9 bases match TRBD1. V was clipped by 0 bases and J by 2 bases; unmatched bases: 3. There are 16 residues in the CDR3. CDR1 SGHRS and CDR2 YFSETQ come from the germline V gene. CDR3 sequence reads: CASSLGDREGNQPQHF. The CDR3 DNA reads as TGCGCCAGCAGCTTGGGGGACAGGGAGGGCAATCAGCCCCAGCATTTT.

This clone was detected only a few times. The CDR3 coding sequence is TGTGCCAGCAGCGAGGACAGGGGGGGGTACGAGCAGTACTTC. This translates into CASSEDRGGYEQYF. The rearrangement links TRBV21-1 to TRBJ2-7; the listed D gene, TRBD1, was not tested against the DNA. TRBV21-1 is classified as a pseudogene. The CDR3 is 14 amino acids.

The chain links TRBV11-2 to TRBJ1-3, with 7 bases fitting TRBD1. V shed 5 bases and J 0 bases; nucleotides not matched to a gene: 7. The germline V gene encodes CDR1 SGHAT and CDR2 FQNNGV. The CDR3 is 16 residues long. The CDR3 protein is CASSRSGTASGNTIYF. CDR3 DNA sequence: TGTGCCAGCAGCCGATCCGGGACAGCCTCTGGAAACACCATATATTTT.

The V and J genes are TRBV6-5 and TRBJ1-1, with 8 bases aligning to TRBD1. Germline V lookup: CDR1 MNHEY, CDR2 SVGAGI. This CDR3 comprises 12 residues. V lost 6 bases to trimming and J lost 5 bases; unmatched junction nucleotides: 2. The CDR3 coding sequence is TGTGCCAGCAGCCGGACAGGGACTGAAGCTTTCTTT. Protein sequence: CASSRTGTEAFF.

The chain has TRBV6-6 and TRBJ2-5; D gene uncertain. V gave up 4 bases and J gave up 5 bases, with 2 bases separating them. The CDR3 totals 10 residues. CDR1 and CDR2 from the germline V gene are MNHNY and SVGAGI (reference sequence). The CDR3 here is CASSSETQYF. As DNA, the CDR3 is TGTGCCAGCAGTTCGGAGACCCAGTACTTC.

V gene TRBV5-8 combines with J gene TRBJ2-7; a possible D gene is TRBD1 (5 bases). V shed 3 bases and J shed 5 bases, with 6 bases lying between them. Germline V CDR1 and CDR2: SGHTS, YDEGEE. The CDR3 consists of 11 residues. CDR3 sequence (DNA): TGTGCCAGCAGCTGGACAAACGAGCAGTACTTC. The encoded protein is CASSWTNEQYF.

The V and J genes are TRBV11-2 and TRBJ2-6; 7 bases match TRBD1. The CDR3 contains 19 residues. Per the germline V gene, CDR1 is SGHAT and CDR2 is FQNNGV. The V segment lost 4 bases and the J segment 0 bases; nucleotides outside the gene matches: 12. CDR3 amino acids: CASSSLDRAFYSGANVLTF. CDR3 sequence (DNA): TGTGCCAGCAGCTCCCTTGACAGGGCCTTCTACTCTGGGGCCAACGTCCTGACTTTC.

This clone has just a few counts. The chain has TRBV4-2 and TRBJ1-2; TRBD1 aligns across 11 bases. The CDR3 totals 16 residues. The ends lost 3 bases at V and 5 bases at J; junction bases unmatched: 8. CDR1 is LGHNA and CDR2 is YNFKEQ in the germline V gene. CDR3 in DNA: TGTGCCAGCAGCCACGACTCCGGGACAGGGGGGTATGGCTACACCTTC. Translated: CASSHDSGTGGYGYTF.

This chain joins TRBV7-2 and TRBJ1-5; no reliable D call. The CDR3 is 13 residues long. CDR1 and CDR2 from the germline V gene are SGHTA and FQGNSA. Deletions cut 1 base from V and 8 bases from J, with 9 bases between. In DNA form, the CDR3 reads TGTGCCAGCAGCTTAGAGGTTGCGGAGCCCCAGCATTTT. It is translated as CASSLEVAEPQHF.

The chain combines TRBV19 with TRBJ2-7; 12 bases match TRBD1. This CDR3 is 15 amino acids long. V was pared by 6 bases and J by 4 bases, with 7 bases of the junction left unmatched. Germline V gene data show CDR1 as LNHDA and CDR2 as SQIVND (reference sequence). CDR3 nucleotides: TGTGCCAGTAGCCCACGGGACAGGGGGCGGTACGAGCAGTACTTC. Translating gives CASSPRDRGRYEQYF.

The V call is TRBV11-1, the J call TRBJ2-2; 13 positions agree with TRBD2. This CDR3 region has 16 residues. CDR1 is SGHAT, CDR2 FQDESV, per germline (reference sequence). The V and J ends lost 5 bases and 4 bases, in that order; junction bases with no gene match: 4. This CDR3 is CASSPGLAGLTGELFF. The CDR3 DNA reads TGTGCCAGCAGCCCGGGACTAGCGGGGCTCACCGGGGAGCTGTTTTTT.

The chain joins TRBV5-1 to TRBJ2-3; TRBD2 might be the D (6 bases). V dropped 0 bases and J dropped 3 bases, with 11 bases sitting between them. This CDR3 spans 15 amino acids. Per the germline V gene, CDR1 is SGHRS and CDR2 is YFSETQ. CDR3 amino acids: CASSLAPGGTDTQYF. For the CDR3, the DNA is TGCGCCAGCAGCTTGGCTCCCGGGGGAACAGATACGCAGTATTTT.

Remarks on this clone: Sequence at one end of the junction differs from germline and may be a read error. The chain combines TRBV5-4 with TRBJ2-6, with 9 bases lining up with TRBD1. The CDR3 has 18 amino acids. Germline CDR1 reads SGHNT; CDR2 reads YYREEE (reference sequence). DNA of the CDR3: TGTGCCAGCAGCTCCAGTGGGACAGGGACCTCTGGGGCCAACGGCCTGACTTTC. It is translated as CASSSSGTGTSGANGLTF.

This clone was seen a few times. The rearrangement joins TRBV5-1 to TRBJ2-2, with D possibly TRBD1 on 5 matching bases. Trimming took off 0 bases at V and 0 bases at J, with 15 bases between the two ends. Germline loops: CDR1 SGHRS, CDR2 YFSETQ. The CDR3 totals 18 residues. CDR3 nucleotides: TGCGCCAGCAGCTTGGGGCAGGGATACTCAACGAACACCGGGGAGCTGTTTTTT. Amino acids: CASSLGQGYSTNTGELFF. Together with reference TRBV5-1 and TRBJ2-2, the CDR3 gives the full variable domain: KAGVTQTPRYLIKTRGQQVTLSCSPISGHRSVSWYQQTPGQGLQFLFEYFSETQRNKGNFPGRFSGRQFSNSRSEMNVSTLELGDSALYLCASSLGQGYSTNTGELFFGEGSRLTVL.

The sample holds a few counts of this clone. V usage is TRBV6-4 and J usage is TRBJ2-1; 10 bases agree with TRBD2. V lost 3 bases to trimming and J lost 4 bases; unmatched junction nucleotides: 3. Germline CDR1 is MRHNA and CDR2 is SNTAGT. CDR3 length: 15 amino acids. CDR3 amino acids: CASSESSGGYNEQFF. In nucleotides, the CDR3 is TGTGCCAGCAGTGAGTCTAGCGGGGGTTACAATGAGCAGTTCTTC.

The chain recombines TRBV27 with TRBJ2-7, with 8 bases fitting TRBD2. J gave up 3 bases and V 5 bases, and 9 bases lay outside the gene matches. The CDR3 covers 15 residues. CDR1 MNHEY and CDR2 SMNVEV come from the germline V gene (reference sequence). The CDR3 protein is CASSPSREGLYEQYF. CDR3 DNA sequence: TGTGCCAGCAGTCCAAGCCGGGAGGGTCTCTACGAGCAGTACTTC.

This chain uses TRBV28 with TRBJ2-6; 10 nucleotides agree with TRBD1. CDR1 is MDHEN and CDR2 is SYDVKM in the germline V gene. The CDR3 totals 17 residues. V lost 6 bases, J lost 0 bases, and 5 bases stayed unmatched. The CDR3 DNA sequence: TGTGCCAGCAGCTTAAGACAGGGGGCCTCTGGGGCCAACGTCCTGACTTTC. Its translation: CASSLRQGASGANVLTF.

This chain connects TRBV19 to TRBJ2-1; 13 bases are a match to TRBD2. V dropped 4 bases and J dropped 6; count of bases not matched to a gene: 6. There are 16 residues in the CDR3. Germline lookup yields CDR1 LNHDA and CDR2 SQIVND (reference sequence). The CDR3 spells CASSRDRLAGGNEQFF. CDR3 in DNA: TGTGCCAGTAGTAGGGACCGACTAGCGGGGGGCAATGAGCAGTTCTTC.

This clone occurred a few times. The CDR3 spells CATSDRGTGELFF. The CDR3 coding sequence is TGTGCCACCTCGGACAGGGGGACCGGGGAGCTGTTTTTT. The chain combines TRBV19 with TRBJ2-2; 10 bases are shared with TRBD1. Losses at the gene ends were 10 bases for V and 5 bases for J; bases not matched to a gene: 4. This CDR3 is 13 amino acids long. The germline V gene encodes CDR1 LNHDA and CDR2 SQIVND (reference sequence).

V usage is TRBV5-1 and J usage is TRBJ2-7; D is perhaps TRBD2 (5 bases). Germline loops: CDR1 SGHRS, CDR2 YFSETQ. V lost 1 base and J lost 2, with 10 bases in between. This CDR3 comprises 14 residues. The CDR3 region has the DNA TGCGCCAGCAGCTTGCTGGACTCAGCCTACGAGCAGTACTTC. Its protein is CASSLLDSAYEQYF.

This clone was counted a single time. The CDR3 protein is CASSLRTANTEAFF. As DNA, the CDR3 is TGTGCCAGCTCACTCAGGACAGCAAACACTGAAGCTTTCTTT. V and J are TRBV18 and TRBJ1-1; D is possibly TRBD1 (6 bases). V was shortened by 4 bases and J by 2 bases, with 11 bases between the two germline ends. The CDR3 has 14 residues. Germline-derived CDR1 and CDR2 are KGHSH and LQKENI.

The rearrangement uses TRBV6-5 and TRBJ2-7; D remains unclear. The germline V gene has CDR1 MNHEY and CDR2 SVGAGI. The CDR3 totals 14 residues. Trimming took 2 bases from V and 5 from J, leaving 13 bases between them. CDR3 nucleotide sequence: TGTGCCAGCAGTTACACCGGGTCTCCTGACGAGCAGTACTTC. Translated, it gives CASSYTGSPDEQYF.

The chain links TRBV5-4 to TRBJ1-1, with D maybe TRBD1 (5 bases). Germline V lookup: CDR1 SGHNT, CDR2 YYREEE (reference sequence). Trimming left V 2 bases short and J 4 bases short, with 12 bases between. The CDR3 covers 14 residues. CDR3 in DNA: TGTGCCAGCAGCTTACCAGGGAGGATCACTGAAGCTTTCTTT. This gives the protein CASSLPGRITEAFF.